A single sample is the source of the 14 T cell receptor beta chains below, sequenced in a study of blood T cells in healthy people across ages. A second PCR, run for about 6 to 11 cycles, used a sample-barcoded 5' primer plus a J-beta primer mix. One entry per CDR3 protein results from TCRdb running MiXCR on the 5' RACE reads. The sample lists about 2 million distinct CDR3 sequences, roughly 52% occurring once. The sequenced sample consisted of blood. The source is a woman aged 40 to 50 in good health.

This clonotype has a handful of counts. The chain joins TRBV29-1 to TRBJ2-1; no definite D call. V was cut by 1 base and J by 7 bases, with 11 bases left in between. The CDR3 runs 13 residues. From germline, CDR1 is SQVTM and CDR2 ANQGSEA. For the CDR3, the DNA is TGCAGCGTTGAAGCGGGTCCTATGAATGAGCAGTTCTTC. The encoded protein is CSVEAGPMNEQFF.

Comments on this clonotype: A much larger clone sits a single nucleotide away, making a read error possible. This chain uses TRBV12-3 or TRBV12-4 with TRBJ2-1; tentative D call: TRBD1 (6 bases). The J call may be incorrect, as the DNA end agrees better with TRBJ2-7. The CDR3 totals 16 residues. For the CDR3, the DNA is TGTGCCAGCAGCCCCCTAGGGGGTAGCTCCTACAATGAGCAGTACTTC. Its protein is CASSPLGGSSYNEQYF.

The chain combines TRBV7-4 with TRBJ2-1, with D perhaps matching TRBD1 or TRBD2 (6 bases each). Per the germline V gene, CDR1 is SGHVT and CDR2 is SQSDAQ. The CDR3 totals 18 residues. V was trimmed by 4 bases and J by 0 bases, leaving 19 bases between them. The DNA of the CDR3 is TGTGCCAGCAGCTCTAGGGGTGAGGGGGGAAGCTCCTACAATGAGCAGTTCTTC. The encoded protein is CASSSRGEGGSSYNEQFF.

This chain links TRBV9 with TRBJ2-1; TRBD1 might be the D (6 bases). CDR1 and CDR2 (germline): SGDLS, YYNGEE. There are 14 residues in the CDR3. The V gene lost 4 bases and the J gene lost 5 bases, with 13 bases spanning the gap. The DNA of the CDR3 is TGTGCCAGCAGCTCCCGGACAGACAACAATGAGCAGTTCTTC. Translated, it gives CASSSRTDNNEQFF.

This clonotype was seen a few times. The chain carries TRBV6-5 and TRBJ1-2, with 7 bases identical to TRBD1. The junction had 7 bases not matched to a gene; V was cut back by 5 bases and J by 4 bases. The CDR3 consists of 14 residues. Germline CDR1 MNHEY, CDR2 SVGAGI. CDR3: CASSLSTGPYGYTF. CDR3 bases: TGTGCCAGCAGTCTATCGACAGGGCCCTATGGCTACACCTTC.

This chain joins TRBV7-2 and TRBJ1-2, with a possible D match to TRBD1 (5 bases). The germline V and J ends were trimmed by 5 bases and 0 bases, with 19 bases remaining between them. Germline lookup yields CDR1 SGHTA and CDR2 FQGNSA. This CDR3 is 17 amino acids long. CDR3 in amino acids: CASSASVGGATNYGYTF. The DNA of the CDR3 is TGTGCCAGCAGCGCATCCGTTGGAGGGGCGACTAACTATGGCTACACCTTC.

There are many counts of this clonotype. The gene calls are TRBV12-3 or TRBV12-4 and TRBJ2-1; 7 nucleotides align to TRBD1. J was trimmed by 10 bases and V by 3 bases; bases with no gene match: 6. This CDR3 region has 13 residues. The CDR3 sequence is CASSLRQGGEQFF. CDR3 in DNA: TGTGCCAGCAGTTTGAGACAGGGTGGGGAGCAGTTCTTC.

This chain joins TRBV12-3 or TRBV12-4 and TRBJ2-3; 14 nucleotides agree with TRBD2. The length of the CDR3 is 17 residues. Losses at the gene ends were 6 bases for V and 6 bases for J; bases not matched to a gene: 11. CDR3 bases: TGTGCCAGCAGGAACTTCGGGACTAGCGGGGGAAAGGATACGCAGTATTTT. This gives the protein CASRNFGTSGGKDTQYF.

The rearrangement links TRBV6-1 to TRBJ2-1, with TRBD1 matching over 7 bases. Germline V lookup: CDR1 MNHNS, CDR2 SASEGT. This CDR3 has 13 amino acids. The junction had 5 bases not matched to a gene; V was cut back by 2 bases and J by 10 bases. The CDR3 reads CASSELARGEQFF. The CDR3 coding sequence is TGTGCCAGCAGTGAACTAGCCAGGGGGGAGCAGTTCTTC.

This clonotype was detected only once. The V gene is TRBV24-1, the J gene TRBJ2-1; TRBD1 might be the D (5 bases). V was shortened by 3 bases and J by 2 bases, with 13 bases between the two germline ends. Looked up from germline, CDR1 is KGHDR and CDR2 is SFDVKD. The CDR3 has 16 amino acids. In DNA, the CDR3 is TGTGCCACCAGTGATCCCGGACAACATACCTACAATGAGCAGTTCTTC. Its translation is CATSDPGQHTYNEQFF.

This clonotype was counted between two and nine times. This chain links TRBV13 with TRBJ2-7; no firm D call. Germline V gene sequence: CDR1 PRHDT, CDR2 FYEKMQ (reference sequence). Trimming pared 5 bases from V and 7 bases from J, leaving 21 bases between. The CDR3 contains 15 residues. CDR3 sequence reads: CASSLTKEVLREQYF. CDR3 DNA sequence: TGTGCCAGCAGCCTCACAAAGGAAGTTTTGAGGGAGCAGTACTTC.

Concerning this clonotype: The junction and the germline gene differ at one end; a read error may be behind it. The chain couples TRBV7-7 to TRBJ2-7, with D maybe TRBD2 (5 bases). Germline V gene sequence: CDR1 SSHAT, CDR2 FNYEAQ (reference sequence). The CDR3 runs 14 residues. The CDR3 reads CASSLDSGIGEQYF. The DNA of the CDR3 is TGTGCTAGCAGCTTAGATTCGGGGATCGGCGAGCAGTACTTC.

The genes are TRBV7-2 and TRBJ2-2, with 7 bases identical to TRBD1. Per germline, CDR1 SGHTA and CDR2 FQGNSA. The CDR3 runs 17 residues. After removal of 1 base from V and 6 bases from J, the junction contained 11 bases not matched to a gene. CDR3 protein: CASSLEPRNRGSGELFF. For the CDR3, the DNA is TGTGCCAGCAGCTTAGAACCAAGAAACAGGGGATCCGGGGAGCTGTTTTTT.

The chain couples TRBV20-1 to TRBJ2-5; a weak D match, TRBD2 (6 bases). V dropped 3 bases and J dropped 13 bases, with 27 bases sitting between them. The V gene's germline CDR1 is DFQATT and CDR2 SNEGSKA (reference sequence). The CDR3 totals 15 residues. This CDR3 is CSASTTGGLSYERYF. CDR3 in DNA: TGCAGTGCTAGCACAACAGGTGGACTATCCTACGAGCGGTACTTC.